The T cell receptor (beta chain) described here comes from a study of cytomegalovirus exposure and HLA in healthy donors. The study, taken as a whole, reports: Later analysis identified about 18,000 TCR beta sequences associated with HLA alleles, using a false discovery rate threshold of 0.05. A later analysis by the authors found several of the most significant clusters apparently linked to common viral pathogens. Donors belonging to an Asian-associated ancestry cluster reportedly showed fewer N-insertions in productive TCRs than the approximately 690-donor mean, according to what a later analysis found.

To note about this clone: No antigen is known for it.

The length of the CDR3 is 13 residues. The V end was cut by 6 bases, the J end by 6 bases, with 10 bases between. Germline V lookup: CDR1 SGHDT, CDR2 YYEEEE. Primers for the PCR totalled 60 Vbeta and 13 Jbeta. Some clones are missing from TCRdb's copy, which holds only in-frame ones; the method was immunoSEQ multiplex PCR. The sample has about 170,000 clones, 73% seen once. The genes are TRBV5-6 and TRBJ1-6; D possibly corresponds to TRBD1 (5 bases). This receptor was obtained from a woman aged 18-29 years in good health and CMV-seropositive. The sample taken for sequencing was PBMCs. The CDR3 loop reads CASNRNFNSPLHF. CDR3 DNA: TGTGCCAGCAACAGGAATTTTAATTCACCCCTCCACTTT.